This TCR beta chain stems from a study of spatial heterogeneity in lung cancer. The overall study: For the average unique TCR and UMI combination, more than nine occurrences appeared in raw reads. Findings and limits, study-wide: Whereas they appeared in blood less at follow-up, ubiquitous expanded tumor TCRs appeared there more at resection.

This clonotype was seen at least ten times. Its matching antigen is unknown. The CDR3 has 16 residues. CDR1 GTSNPN and CDR2 SVGIG come from the germline V gene (reference sequence). V gave up 2 bases and J gave up 0 bases, with 13 bases separating them. TCRdb processed the 5' RACE reads anew with MiXCR; each CDR3 protein has one entry. The sample shows 45,000 to 55,000 distinct CDR3 sequences, 5.3% of them seen only once. Specified time point: sample taken at primary tumor resection. Unsorted tumor, nontumor lung tissue or cryopreserved PBMC supplied the whole RNA. This material consisted of PBMCs, taken at surgery. The TCR sequence derives from a male donor with early-stage non-small cell lung cancer. The J gene is TRBJ1-4, the V gene TRBV30; D call uncertain. This CDR3 reads CAWSQPGDATNEKLFF. The CDR3 DNA reads as TGTGCCTGGAGTCAGCCGGGAGATGCAACTAATGAAAAACTGTTTTTT.